This T cell receptor beta chain was profiled in a study of breast tumors, draining lymph nodes, adjacent tissues (dated by TCRdb to the mid-2010s). Broadly, across the study: The study compared TCR beta repertoires across tumor, adjacent nontumor tissue and axillary lymph nodes from breast cancer patients. The study aimed to assess the relationships and possible T-cell exchange between tumor, surrounding tissue and draining lymph node repertoires in human breast cancer. On the study overall, not on this receptor specifically: In luminal-like breast cancer, tumor and nontumor tissue repertoires resembled each other significantly more than in basal-like breast cancer. The study presented the conclusion that tumor T cells originate in lymph nodes as consistent with a hypothesis, not as something directly demonstrated. The data were considered consistent with the idea that most tumor T cells come from the lymph node and then expand in tumor tissue. Tumor T-cell repertoires showed less diversity than lymph node repertoires and more diversity than nontumor tissue repertoires, and tumor T-cell repertoires showed preferential V and J gene usage.

V loses 6 bases at its end and J loses 5 bases; junction bases beyond the gene matches: 8. CDR1 and CDR2 were assigned from the germline V gene as SNHLY and FYNNEI. The CDR3 runs 14 residues from the cysteine to the phenylalanine. Only CDR3 DNA is held: 42 bases, read in frame from base 1. Sequencing instrument: Illumina HiSeq 2000. TCR beta chain libraries were generated by multiplex PCR amplification. High-throughput sequencing was used to analyze the amplified TCR beta chain products. TCRdb reworked the public reads: Q25 trimming with fastp, MiXCR clone assembly, productive beta chains retained. Entries that share a CDR3 protein sequence are merged under the most common genes and DNA. Present in this sample are around 110,000 distinct CDR3 sequences, roughly 29% of which were seen just once. The ten most abundant clones make up around 6% of the sample. Lymph node samples came from the axillary draining lymph nodes of breast cancer patients.

Worth noting for this clonotype: The specificity of this receptor is unknown. Base quality data are lacking; no much larger clone is found one base away.

The sequence was collected from a female donor with breast cancer. Some clones in this sample may be carry-over from other donors' samples. This receptor chain uses TRBV2 and TRBJ2-5, with TRBD2 identical over 8 junction bases. The sample consisted of axillary lymph node tissue. Here the CDR3 is given as CASSPARGDETQYF. At the DNA level, the sequence is TGTGCCAGCAGCCCTGCGCGGGGGGATGAGACCCAGTACTTC.